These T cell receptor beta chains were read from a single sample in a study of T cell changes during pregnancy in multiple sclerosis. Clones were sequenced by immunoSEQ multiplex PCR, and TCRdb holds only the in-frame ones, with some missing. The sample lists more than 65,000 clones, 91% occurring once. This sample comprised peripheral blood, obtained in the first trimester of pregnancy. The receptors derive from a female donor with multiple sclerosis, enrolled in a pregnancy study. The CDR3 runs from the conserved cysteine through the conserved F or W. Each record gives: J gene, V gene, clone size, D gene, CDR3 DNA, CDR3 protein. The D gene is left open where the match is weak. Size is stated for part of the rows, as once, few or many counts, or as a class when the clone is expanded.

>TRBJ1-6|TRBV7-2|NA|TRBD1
TGTGCCAGCAGCTTCGGGACAGGGATTCAGTCACCCCTCCACTTT
CASSFGTGIQSPLHF
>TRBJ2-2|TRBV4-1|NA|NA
TGCGCCAGCAGCCAAGAACCAGGTTACACCGGGGAGCTGTTTTTT
CASSQEPGYTGELFF
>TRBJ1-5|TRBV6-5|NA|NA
TGTGCCAGCAGTTACTCCGGCGGGAGCCAGCCCCAGCATTTT
CASSYSGGSQPQHF
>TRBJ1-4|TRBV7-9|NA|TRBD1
TGTGCCAGCAGTTACCCCGGGACAGGTACTAATGAAAAACTGTTTTTT
CASSYPGTGTNEKLFF
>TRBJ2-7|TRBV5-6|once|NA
TGTGCCAGCAGCTTGGTGGCTGGCTACGAGCAGTACTTC
CASSLVAGYEQYF
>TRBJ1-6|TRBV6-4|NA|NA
TGTGCCAGCAGTGAAGGGCCTCCAGGGTCAGGTTCACCCCTCCACTTT
CASSEGPPGSGSPLHF
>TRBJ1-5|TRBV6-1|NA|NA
TGTGCCAGCAGTGAAGCGGTGCTGAAGGGCGGGCAGCCCCAGCATTTT
CASSEAVLKGGQPQHF
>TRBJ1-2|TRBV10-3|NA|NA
TGTGCCATCAATAGGGACACTGGAAATGGCTACACCTTC
CAINRDTGNGYTF
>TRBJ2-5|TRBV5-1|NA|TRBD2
TGCGCCAGCAGCTTGGGGCTAGCGGGGGGGGATCTCCAAGAGACCCAGTACTTC
CASSLGLAGGDLQETQYF
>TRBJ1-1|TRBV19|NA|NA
TGTGCCAGTAGTAACTACAGGGACCCTGAAGCTTTCTTT
CASSNYRDPEAFF